This TCR beta chain was obtained from a study of blood T cells in healthy people across ages. The germline V and J ends were trimmed by 6 bases and 0 bases, with 12 bases remaining between them. CDR1 is MNHEY, CDR2 SMNVEV, per germline (reference sequence). CDR3 length: 16 amino acids. A second PCR, run for roughly 7 to 11 cycles, used a sample-barcoded 5' primer plus a J-beta primer mix. TCRdb re-called the 5' RACE reads with MiXCR, one entry per CDR3 protein. The sample shows some 1.6 million distinct CDR3 sequences, about 31% of them seen only once. Every donor gave approximately 10 milliliters of peripheral blood.

The chain uses TRBV27 and TRBJ1-6; D is ambiguous. The receptor was isolated from a woman aged 25 to 45 in good health. The specimen sequenced was blood. This CDR3 reads CASRVESTSYNSPLHF. DNA for the CDR3: TGTGCCAGCAGGGTCGAGAGCACCTCCTATAATTCACCCCTCCACTTT.